This is a list of T cell receptor beta chains from one sample in a study of cytomegalovirus exposure and HLA in healthy donors. Assay: immunoSEQ multiplex PCR; the TCRdb copy retains only in-frame clones and omits some. Of about 130,000 clones listed, 80% are singletons. Sequencing was done on a sample of PBMCs. These receptors all stem from a middle-aged woman in good health and CMV-seronegative. Both conserved end residues are part of each CDR3. The order of the fields is J gene, D gene, clone size, V gene, CDR3 DNA, CDR3 protein. D genes are given only for firm matches. The size of a clone is reported for some rows only, either as once, few or many, or as a class for expanded clones.

TRBJ2-7 | - | - | TRBV27 | TGTGCCAGCAGTTTATTGGACACCCCCTACGAGCAGTACTTC | CASSLLDTPYEQYF
TRBJ2-1 | TRBD2 | - | TRBV15 | TGTGCCACCAGCAGAGATAGGTCTAGCGGGGGGGCCGGAAATGAGCAGTTCTTC | CATSRDRSSGGAGNEQFF
TRBJ1-3 | - | - | TRBV5-1 | TGCGCCAGCAGCGAGGGCTCCGGAAACACCATATATTTT | CASSEGSGNTIYF
TRBJ1-2 | TRBD1 | - | TRBV4-1 | TGCGCCAGCAGCCAAGTGGGGACAGGGGCCTATGGCTACACCTTC | CASSQVGTGAYGYTF
TRBJ1-1 | - | - | TRBV27 | TGTGCCAGCAGTGTTACAGGGAACACTGAAGCTTTCTTT | CASSVTGNTEAFF
TRBJ2-1 | TRBD1 | many | TRBV5-4 | TGTGCCAGCAGCTTGGCTCGCGGGACAGGGATTAATGAGCAGTTCTTC | CASSLARGTGINEQFF
TRBJ1-2 | TRBD1 | - | TRBV19 | TGTGCCAGTAGTATAGATCACCGGGACAGCTATGGCTACACCTTC | CASSIDHRDSYGYTF
TRBJ2-1 | TRBD2 | - | TRBV12-5 | TGTGCTAGTGGTAATCCGGGACTAGAAAGGCGGAATGAGCAGTTCTTC | CASGNPGLERRNEQFF
TRBJ1-4 | - | - | TRBV9 | TGTGCCAGCAGCGTAGACGGGGTTGGTATTGAAAAACTGTTTTTT | CASSVDGVGIEKLFF
TRBJ2-3 | TRBD2 | - | TRBV5-1 | TGCGCCAGCAGTTCAGGACTAGCGGGGACGGATACGCAGTATTTT | CASSSGLAGTDTQYF
TRBJ2-5 | TRBD1 | - | TRBV6-1 | TGTGCCAGCCCGCTGCGGACAGGGGCACAAGAGACCCAGTACTTC | CASPLRTGAQETQYF
TRBJ1-5 | TRBD1 | - | TRBV9 | TGTGCCAGCAGCGTAGCCCGGGGGACAGGGGGATATCAGCCCCAGCATTTT | CASSVARGTGGYQPQHF
TRBJ2-4 | TRBD1 | - | TRBV5-1 | TGCGCCAGTTGGGACAGGGAAAACATTCAGTACTTC | CASWDRENIQYF
TRBJ1-2 | - | - | TRBV7-9 | TGTGCCAGCAGCTTCGATCTCCGACAGAACTATGGCTACACCTTC | CASSFDLRQNYGYTF
TRBJ2-1 | TRBD2 | few | TRBV4-3 | TGCGCCAGCAGCCAAGATCTTAGCGGGAGAGGGAATGAGCAGTTCTTC | CASSQDLSGRGNEQFF
TRBJ1-3 | TRBD1 | - | TRBV7-2 | TGTGCCAGCAGCTTATTTTTAGGACAGGGGGGAAACACCATATATTTT | CASSLFLGQGGNTIYF
TRBJ2-2 | - | - | TRBV28 | TGTGCCAGCAGTTTAGAGAGCGCGACCCTAAACACCGGGGAGCTGTTTTTT | CASSLESATLNTGELFF
TRBJ2-2 | TRBD1 | - | TRBV11-2 | TGTGCCAGCAGCTCCGGACAGGGGGCGACCGGGGAGCTGTTTTTT | CASSSGQGATGELFF
TRBJ2-7 | TRBD1 | - | TRBV5-4 | TGTGCCAGCAGCTTGGCCCCGGACAGGGGGCCCGAGCAGTACTTC | CASSLAPDRGPEQYF
TRBJ2-7 | - | few | TRBV27 | TGTGCCAGCAGCATACCAGGACAGTTCTACGAGCAGTACTTC | CASSIPGQFYEQYF
TRBJ1-1 | - | - | TRBV9 | TGTGCCAGCAGCTCGATCAGCGGGGGCGAAGCTTTCTTT | CASSSISGGEAFF
TRBJ2-2 | TRBD1 | once | TRBV19 | TGTGCCAGTAGTATCGACAGACAGGGGGTGGGCACCGGGGAGCTGTTTTTT | CASSIDRQGVGTGELFF
TRBJ1-5 | TRBD1 | few | TRBV27 | TGTGCCAGCCACAGGACAGGGAACAATCAGCCCCAGCATTTT | CASHRTGNNQPQHF
TRBJ2-2 | - | - | TRBV28 | TGTGCCAGCAGGTACTATTCTACCGGGGAGCTGTTTTTT | CASRYYSTGELFF
TRBJ1-6 | TRBD1 | - | TRBV10-3 | TGTGCCATCAGCACCTTCCCGGGACAGAGTAATTCACCCCTCCACTTT | CAISTFPGQSNSPLHF
TRBJ2-3 | - | - | TRBV4-3 | TGCGCCAGCAGCCAAGATAGGCAGGGGACGGATACGCAGTATTTT | CASSQDRQGTDTQYF